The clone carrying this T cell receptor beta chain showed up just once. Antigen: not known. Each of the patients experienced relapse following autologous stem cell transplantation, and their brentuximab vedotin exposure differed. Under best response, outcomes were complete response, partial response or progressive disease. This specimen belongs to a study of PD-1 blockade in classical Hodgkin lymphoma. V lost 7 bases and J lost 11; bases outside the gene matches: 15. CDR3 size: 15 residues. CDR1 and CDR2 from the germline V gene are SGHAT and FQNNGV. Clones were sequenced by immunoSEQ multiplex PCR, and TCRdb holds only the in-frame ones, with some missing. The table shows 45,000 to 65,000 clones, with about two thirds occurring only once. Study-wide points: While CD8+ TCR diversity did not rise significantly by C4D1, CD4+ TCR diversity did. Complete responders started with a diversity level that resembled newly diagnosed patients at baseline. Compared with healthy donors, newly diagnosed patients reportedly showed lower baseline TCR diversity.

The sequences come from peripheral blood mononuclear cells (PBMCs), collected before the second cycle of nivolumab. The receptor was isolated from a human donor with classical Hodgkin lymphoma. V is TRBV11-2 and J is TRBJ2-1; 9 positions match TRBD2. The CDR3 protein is CASTLRETSGRKQFF. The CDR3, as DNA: TGTGCCAGCACCCTCCGGGAGACTAGCGGCAGAAAGCAGTTCTTC. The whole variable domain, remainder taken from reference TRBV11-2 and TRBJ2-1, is EAGVAQSPRYKIIEKRQSVAFWCNPISGHATLYWYQQILGQGPKLLIQFQNNGVVDDSQLPKDRFSAERLKGVDSTLKIQPAKLEDSAVYLCASTLRETSGRKQFFGPGTRLTVL.